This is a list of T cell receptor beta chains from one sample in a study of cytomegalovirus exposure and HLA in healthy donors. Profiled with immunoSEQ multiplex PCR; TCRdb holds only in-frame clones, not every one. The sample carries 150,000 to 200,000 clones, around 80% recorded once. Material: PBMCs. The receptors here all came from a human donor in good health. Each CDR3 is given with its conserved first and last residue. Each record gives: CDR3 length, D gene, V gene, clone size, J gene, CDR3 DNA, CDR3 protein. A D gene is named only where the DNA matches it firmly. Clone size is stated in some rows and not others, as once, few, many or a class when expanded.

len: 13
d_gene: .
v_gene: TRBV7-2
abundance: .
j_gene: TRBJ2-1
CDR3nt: TGTGCCAGCAGCTTGGGACATTACAATGAGCAGTTCTTC
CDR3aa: CASSLGHYNEQFF

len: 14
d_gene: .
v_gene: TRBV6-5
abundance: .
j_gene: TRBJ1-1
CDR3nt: TGTGCCCGCAGTTACTCGATTAGGACTGCTGAAGCTTTCTTT
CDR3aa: CARSYSIRTAEAFF

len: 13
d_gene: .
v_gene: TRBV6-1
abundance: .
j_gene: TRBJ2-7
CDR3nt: TGTGCCAGCAGTGTTTCTTACTCCTACGAGCAGTACTTC
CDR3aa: CASSVSYSYEQYF

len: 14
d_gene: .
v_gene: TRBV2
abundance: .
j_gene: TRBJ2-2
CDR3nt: TGTGCCAGCAGCCGAATTGCGGGAACCGGGGAGCTGTTTTTT
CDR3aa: CASSRIAGTGELFF

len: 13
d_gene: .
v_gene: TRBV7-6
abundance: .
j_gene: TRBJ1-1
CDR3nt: TGTGCCAGCAGTCCCGGACCCCGAGGGGAAGCTTTCTTT
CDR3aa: CASSPGPRGEAFF

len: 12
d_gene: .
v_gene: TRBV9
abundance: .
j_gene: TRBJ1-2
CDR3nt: TGTGCCAGCTCTCAGGGGAACTATGGCTACACCTTC
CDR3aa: CASSQGNYGYTF

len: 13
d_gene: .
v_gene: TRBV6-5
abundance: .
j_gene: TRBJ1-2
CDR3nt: TGTGCCAGCAGTTCACAGGAGAACTATGGCTACACCTTC
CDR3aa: CASSSQENYGYTF

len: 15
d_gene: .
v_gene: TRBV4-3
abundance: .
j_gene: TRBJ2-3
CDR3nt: TGCGCCAGCAGCCAAGATCTTAGGGGAACAGATACGCAGTATTTT
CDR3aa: CASSQDLRGTDTQYF

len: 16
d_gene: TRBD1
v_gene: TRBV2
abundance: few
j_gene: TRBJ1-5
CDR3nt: TGTGCCAGCAGGAGGGACAGGGTTGGGGGCAATCAGCCCCAGCATTTT
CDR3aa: CASRRDRVGGNQPQHF

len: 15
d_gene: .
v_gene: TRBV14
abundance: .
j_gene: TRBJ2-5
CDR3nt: TGTGCCAGCAGCCAAGGGCAGGGATTTGCTGAGACCCAGTACTTC
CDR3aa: CASSQGQGFAETQYF

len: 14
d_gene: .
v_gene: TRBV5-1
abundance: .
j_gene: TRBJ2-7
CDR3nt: TGCGCCAGCAGCTTAACGGACAGCATCTACGAGCAGTACTTC
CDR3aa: CASSLTDSIYEQYF

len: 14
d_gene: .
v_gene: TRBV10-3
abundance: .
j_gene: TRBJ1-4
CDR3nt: TGTGCCATCAGTGAGGGGGCCGAGCAGGGAGGACTGTTTTTT
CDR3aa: CAISEGAEQGGLFF

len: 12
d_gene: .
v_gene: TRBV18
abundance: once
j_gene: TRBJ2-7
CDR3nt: TGTGCCAGCTCACCTCTTACCTACGAGCAGTACTTC
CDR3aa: CASSPLTYEQYF

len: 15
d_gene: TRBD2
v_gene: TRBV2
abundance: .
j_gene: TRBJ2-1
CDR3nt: TGTGCCAGCACTCCCCGGCGGCTAGCGGACAATGAGCAGTTCTTC
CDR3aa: CASTPRRLADNEQFF

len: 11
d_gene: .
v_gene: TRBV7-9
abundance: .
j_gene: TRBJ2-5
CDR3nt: TGTGCCAGCAGCACCGGAGAGACCCAGTACTTC
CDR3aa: CASSTGETQYF

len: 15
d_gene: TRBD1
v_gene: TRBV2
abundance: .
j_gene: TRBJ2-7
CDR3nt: TGTGCCAGCAGTGGCCGGGACAGGGTCTCCTACGAGCAGTACTTC
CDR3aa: CASSGRDRVSYEQYF

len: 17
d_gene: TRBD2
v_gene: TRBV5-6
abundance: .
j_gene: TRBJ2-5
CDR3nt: TGTGCCAGCAGCTGGGGACTAGCGGGGGGCCCAGGGGAGACCCAGTACTTC
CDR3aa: CASSWGLAGGPGETQYF

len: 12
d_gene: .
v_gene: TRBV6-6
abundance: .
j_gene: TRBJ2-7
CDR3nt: TGTGCCAGCAGTCAAGACATCTACGAGCAGTACTTC
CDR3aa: CASSQDIYEQYF

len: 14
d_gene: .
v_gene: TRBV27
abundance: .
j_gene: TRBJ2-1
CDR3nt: TGTGCCAGCACCGACATTGGGAGCACCAATGAGCAGTTCTTC
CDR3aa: CASTDIGSTNEQFF

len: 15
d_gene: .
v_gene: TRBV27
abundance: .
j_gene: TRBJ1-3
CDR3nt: TGTGCCAGCAGTTGGGGGGACCCCTCTGGAAACACCATATATTTT
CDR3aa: CASSWGDPSGNTIYF

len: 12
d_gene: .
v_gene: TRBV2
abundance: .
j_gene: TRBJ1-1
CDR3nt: TGTGCCATCCCTTCCAGGGAACGGGAAGCTTTCTTT
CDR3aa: CAIPSREREAFF

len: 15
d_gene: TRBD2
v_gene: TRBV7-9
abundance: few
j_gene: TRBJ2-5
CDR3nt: TGTGCCAGCAGCTTACTAGCGGGGGGGCCCGAGACCCAGTACTTC
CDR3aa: CASSLLAGGPETQYF

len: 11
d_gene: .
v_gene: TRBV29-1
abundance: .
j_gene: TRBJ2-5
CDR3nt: TGCAGCGTTGAATCACTAGAGACCCAGTACTTC
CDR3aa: CSVESLETQYF

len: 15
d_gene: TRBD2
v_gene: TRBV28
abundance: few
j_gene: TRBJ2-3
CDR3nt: TGTGCCAGCCTGCTGGGGCGGGGGGGCACAGATACGCAGTATTTT
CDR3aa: CASLLGRGGTDTQYF

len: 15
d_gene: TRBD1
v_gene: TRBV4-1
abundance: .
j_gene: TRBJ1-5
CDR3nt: TGCGCCAGCAGCCTATCGGGACAGAGCAATCAGCCCCAGCATTTC
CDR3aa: CASSLSGQSNQPQHF

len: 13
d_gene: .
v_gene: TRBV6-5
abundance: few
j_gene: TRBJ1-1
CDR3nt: TGTGCCAGCAGGGACACCATGAACACTGAAGCTTTCTTT
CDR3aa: CASRDTMNTEAFF

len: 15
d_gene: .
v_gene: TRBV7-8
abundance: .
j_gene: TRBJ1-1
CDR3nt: TGTGCCAGCAGCTTATTCCCAGGGGCAAGCACTGAAGCTTTCTTT
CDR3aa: CASSLFPGASTEAFF

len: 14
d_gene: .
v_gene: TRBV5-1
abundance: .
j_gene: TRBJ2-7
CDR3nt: TGCGCCAGCAGCTTGTCCCAGGGGCCCTACGAGCAGTACTTC
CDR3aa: CASSLSQGPYEQYF

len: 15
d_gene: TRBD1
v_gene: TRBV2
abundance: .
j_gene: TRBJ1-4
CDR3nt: TGTGCCAGCAGTGAAAGGGACAGGGGGCTTGAAAAACTGTTTTTT
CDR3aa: CASSERDRGLEKLFF

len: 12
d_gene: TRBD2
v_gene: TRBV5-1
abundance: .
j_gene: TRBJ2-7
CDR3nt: TGCGCCAGCGGTCGGGGGGTCTACGAGCAGTACTTC
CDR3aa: CASGRGVYEQYF

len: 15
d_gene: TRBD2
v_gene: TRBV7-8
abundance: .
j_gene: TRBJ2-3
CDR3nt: TGTGCCAGCAGCTTTTTAGCGGGGGGGACAGATACGCAGTATTTT
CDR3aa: CASSFLAGGTDTQYF

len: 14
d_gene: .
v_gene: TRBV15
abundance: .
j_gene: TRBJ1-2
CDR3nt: TGTGCCACCAGCAGAATCACCAGGTTACTGGGCTACACCTTC
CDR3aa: CATSRITRLLGYTF

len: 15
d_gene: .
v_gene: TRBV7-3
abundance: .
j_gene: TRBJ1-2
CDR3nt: TGTGCCAGCAGTTTACAGGGAGGAGGGAACTATGGCTACACCTTC
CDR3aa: CASSLQGGGNYGYTF

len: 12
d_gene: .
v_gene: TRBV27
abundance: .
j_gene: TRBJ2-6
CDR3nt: TGTGCCAGCTCTTCGTGGGCCAACGTCCTGACTTTC
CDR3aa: CASSSWANVLTF

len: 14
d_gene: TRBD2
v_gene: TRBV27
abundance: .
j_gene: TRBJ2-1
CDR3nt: TGTGCCAGCAGGAGCGGGGGGGCCTACAATGAGCAGTTCTTC
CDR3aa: CASRSGGAYNEQFF

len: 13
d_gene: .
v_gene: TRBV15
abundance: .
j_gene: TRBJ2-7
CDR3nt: TGTGCCACCAGCAGAGGACAGAACTACGAGCAGTACTTC
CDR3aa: CATSRGQNYEQYF

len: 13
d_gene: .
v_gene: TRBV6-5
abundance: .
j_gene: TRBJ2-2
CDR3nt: TGTGCCAGCAGTCATCTAGCTCCCGGGGAGCTGTTTTTT
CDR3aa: CASSHLAPGELFF

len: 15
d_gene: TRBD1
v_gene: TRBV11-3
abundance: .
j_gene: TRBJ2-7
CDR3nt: TGTGCCAGCAGCCTCTGGGCAGGGGGTTTCTACGAGCAGTACTTC
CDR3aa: CASSLWAGGFYEQYF

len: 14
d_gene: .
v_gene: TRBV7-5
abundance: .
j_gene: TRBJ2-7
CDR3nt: TGTGCCAGAAGCAGAAGGACAGGACGGGGAGAGCAGTACTTC
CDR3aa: CARSRRTGRGEQYF

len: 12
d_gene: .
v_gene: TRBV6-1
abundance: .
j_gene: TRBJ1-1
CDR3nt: TGTGCCAGCAGTGAAAGTTACATGAAAGCTTTCTTT
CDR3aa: CASSESYMKAFF

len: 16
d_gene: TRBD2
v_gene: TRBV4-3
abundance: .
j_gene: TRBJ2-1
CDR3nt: TGCGCCAGCAGCCAAGACACTAGCGTCCTGTACAATGAGCAGTTCTTC
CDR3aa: CASSQDTSVLYNEQFF

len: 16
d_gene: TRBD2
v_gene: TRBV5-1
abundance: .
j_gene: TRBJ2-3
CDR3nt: TGCGCCAGCACATGGGGCCCGGGGGGGCTCACAGATACGCAGTATTTT
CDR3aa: CASTWGPGGLTDTQYF

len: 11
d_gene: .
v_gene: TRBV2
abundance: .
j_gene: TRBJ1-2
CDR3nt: TGTGCCAGCAGTATGCGGGGGGAGGACACCTTC
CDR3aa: CASSMRGEDTF

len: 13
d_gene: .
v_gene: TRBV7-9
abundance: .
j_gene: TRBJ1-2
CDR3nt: TGTGCCATACCGGGGCAGGGGCCCTATGGCTACACCTTC
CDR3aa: CAIPGQGPYGYTF

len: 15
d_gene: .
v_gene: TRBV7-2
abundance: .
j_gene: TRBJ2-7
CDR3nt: TGTGCCAGCAGCTTACTCGCGGCTAGCTCCTACGAGCAGTACTTC
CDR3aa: CASSLLAASSYEQYF

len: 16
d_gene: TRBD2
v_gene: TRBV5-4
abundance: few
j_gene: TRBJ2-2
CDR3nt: TGTGCCAGCAGCGGAGGCGGGGGGGCGAACACCGGGGAGCTGTTTTTT
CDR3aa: CASSGGGGANTGELFF

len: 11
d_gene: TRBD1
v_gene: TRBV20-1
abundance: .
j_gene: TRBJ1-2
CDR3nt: TGCAGTGCGGACAGGGCGGATGGCTACACCTTC
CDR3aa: CSADRADGYTF

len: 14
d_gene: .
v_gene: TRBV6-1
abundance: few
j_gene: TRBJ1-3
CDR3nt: TGTGCCAGCAGTGAAACCCGGGGAGGAAACACCATATATTTT
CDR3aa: CASSETRGGNTIYF

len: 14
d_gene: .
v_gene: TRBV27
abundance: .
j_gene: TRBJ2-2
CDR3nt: TGTGCCAGCCCCCCCCTAGGCCTCTCCGGGGAGCTGTTTTTT
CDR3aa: CASPPLGLSGELFF

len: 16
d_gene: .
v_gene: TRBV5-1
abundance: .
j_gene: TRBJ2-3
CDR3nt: TGCGCCAGCAGCTTGTTGTCGACTAGAGGTGCAGATACGCAGTATTTT
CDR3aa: CASSLLSTRGADTQYF